The rows below give T cell receptor beta chains drawn from one sample of a study of blood T cell repertoires in COVID-19. Measured with immunoSEQ multiplex PCR; TCRdb has only the in-frame clones, and not every one. The sample shows almost 100,000 clones, more than 75% of them seen only once. The sequenced sample was peripheral blood. The receptors originated from a man aged 50 to 59 with acute or convalescent COVID-19. Both conserved end residues are part of each CDR3. A D gene is named only where the DNA matches it firmly. A clone size is listed for some rows: how often the clone was seen (once, few, many), or a class if it is expanded.

>few|TRBJ2-7|15|TRBV7-8|NA
TGTGCCAGCAGCTTAGTTCAAGCCGACTTATACGAGCAGTACTTC
CASSLVQADLYEQYF
>NA|TRBJ1-1|15|TRBV11-2|NA
TGTGCCAGCAGCTTAGATCGGAACTCAGGGTCCCCAGCTTTCTTT
CASSLDRNSGSPAFF
>NA|TRBJ1-6|15|TRBV25-1|TRBD1
TGTGCCAGCAGTTTCAGGGACAGGGCTAATTCACCCCTCCACTTT
CASSFRDRANSPLHF
>once|TRBJ1-2|14|TRBV27|TRBD1
TGTGCCAGCACTACCAGGACAGGGAGCAATGGCTACACCTTC
CASTTRTGSNGYTF
>NA|TRBJ1-1|13|TRBV29-1|NA
TGCAGCGTTGCTCGGACAGCCGCAGGTGAAGCTTTCTTT
CSVARTAAGEAFF
>NA|TRBJ1-5|14|TRBV27|NA
TGTGCCAGCAGTCTCGGGGGGGCCAGTCAGCCCCAGCATTTT
CASSLGGASQPQHF
>NA|TRBJ1-5|12|TRBV6-1|NA
TGTGCCAGCAGGCAAACAAATCAGCCCCAGCATTTT
CASRQTNQPQHF
>NA|TRBJ1-6|17|TRBV7-6|NA
TGTGCCAGCAGCTTAGGGACGGATCTCGACTATGGGTCACCCCTCCACTTT
CASSLGTDLDYGSPLHF
>once|TRBJ1-5|14|TRBV27|NA
TGTGCCAGCAGTTTATCGGGGGCAGCCCAGCCCCAGCATTTT
CASSLSGAAQPQHF
>many|TRBJ2-7|17|TRBV11-2|TRBD2
TGTGCCAGCAGCACTGGGGGACTAGCGGGAGGGGCCCGGGAGCAGTACTTC
CASSTGGLAGGAREQYF
>once|TRBJ1-2|14|TRBV28|TRBD1
TGTGCCAGCAGCTCCCCAGGGACAGCCTATGGCTACACCTTC
CASSSPGTAYGYTF
>NA|TRBJ1-1|15|TRBV9|NA
TGTGCCAGCAGCGTAGGAGGGTACCTGAACACTGAAGCTTTCTTT
CASSVGGYLNTEAFF
>NA|TRBJ2-5|14|TRBV29-1|NA
TGCAGCGTTGACCGGGAGCTGACTCAAGAGACCCAGTACTTC
CSVDRELTQETQYF
>few|TRBJ2-2|13|TRBV12-5|NA
TGTGCTAGTGGTCCGGTAGAGGTCGGGGAGCTGTTTTTT
CASGPVEVGELFF
>NA|TRBJ2-2|11|TRBV29-1|NA
TGCAGCGTCACGAACACCGGGGAGCTGTTTTTT
CSVTNTGELFF
>NA|TRBJ1-5|16|TRBV27|NA
TGTGCCAGCAGTTCTTTCGGGATCTATAGCAATCAGCCCCAGCATTTT
CASSSFGIYSNQPQHF
>NA|TRBJ2-1|15|TRBV10-1|NA
TGCGCCAGCAGTGGCATAGCCTGGGGGGAGAATGAGCAGTTCTTC
CASSGIAWGENEQFF
>NA|TRBJ2-7|15|TRBV9|NA
TGTGCCAGCAGCGTAGAAGGAGGAGGGTTTGGCGAGCAGTACTTC
CASSVEGGGFGEQYF
>NA|TRBJ2-7|15|TRBV4-1|TRBD1
TGCGCCAGCAGCCACGACCCCGGACAGGGGTACGAGCAGTACTTC
CASSHDPGQGYEQYF
>NA|TRBJ2-5|16|TRBV27|TRBD1
TGTGCCAGCAACACGCCGGGACAGGGGGCCGGAGAGACCCAGTACTTC
CASNTPGQGAGETQYF
>once|TRBJ1-1|14|TRBV5-4|NA
TGTGCCAGCAGCCCCAGACCCGAGAGGACTGAAGCTTTCTTT
CASSPRPERTEAFF
>NA|TRBJ2-3|14|TRBV6-5|TRBD2
TGTGCCAGCAGTAAATCCGGGACTAGCGGGAACCAGTATTTT
CASSKSGTSGNQYF
>NA|TRBJ2-3|14|TRBV7-9|NA
TGTGCCAGCAGCTTAGAGGACTACACAGATACGCAGTATTTT
CASSLEDYTDTQYF
>NA|TRBJ1-2|14|TRBV18|NA
TGTGCCAGCTCACTCTCTACAGGGAAGGAAGGCTACACCTTC
CASSLSTGKEGYTF
>NA|TRBJ2-1|17|TRBV5-6|TRBD2
TGTGCCAGCAGCTCCTATATAGCGGGAGTGTGGAACAATGAGCAGTTCTTC
CASSSYIAGVWNNEQFF
>few|TRBJ2-2|17|TRBV5-1|TRBD2
TGCGCCAGCAGCGCAAGTCGGACTAGCGAGTACACCGGGGAGCTGTTTTTT
CASSASRTSEYTGELFF
>NA|TRBJ2-7|13|TRBV6-5|TRBD1
TGTGCCAGCATGCGGGACAGGGACTACGAGCAGTACTTC
CASMRDRDYEQYF
>NA|TRBJ1-2|12|TRBV18|NA
TGTGCCAGCTCCCATGAGAACTATGGCTACACCTTC
CASSHENYGYTF
>NA|TRBJ2-1|15|TRBV5-1|NA
TGCGCCAGCAGCTTGGCCCCGGGAGCGTCCGGTGAGCAGTTCTTC
CASSLAPGASGEQFF
>NA|TRBJ2-2|18|TRBV2|TRBD2
TGTGCCAGCAGTGAAGCGGTAGCGGGATATGAACGGGCCGGGGAGCTGTTTTTT
CASSEAVAGYERAGELFF
>few|TRBJ2-5|13|TRBV27|TRBD1
TGTGCCAGCAGCAAGAGGGGGCTGGAGACCCAGTACTTC
CASSKRGLETQYF
>NA|TRBJ2-3|13|TRBV19|NA
TGTGCCAGTCAGGAGGTCGGTTGGGGTACGCAGTATTTT
CASQEVGWGTQYF
>few|TRBJ1-1|15|TRBV2|NA
TGTGCCAGCAATCTTCCGGGACAACAGAACACTGAAGCTTTCTTT
CASNLPGQQNTEAFF
>NA|TRBJ2-7|17|TRBV11-2|TRBD2
TGTGCCAGCAGCCCCACACCGCTAGCGGGAGTTACCTACGAGCAGTACTTC
CASSPTPLAGVTYEQYF
>few|TRBJ2-1|16|TRBV5-1|TRBD2
TGCGCCAGCAGCCGGACGGGACTAGCGGGCAGTAATGAGCAGTTCTTC
CASSRTGLAGSNEQFF
>NA|TRBJ1-1|15|TRBV18|NA
TGTGCCAGCTCACGAAGGACAGTCGAGAACATGGAAGCTTTCTTT
CASSRRTVENMEAFF
>NA|TRBJ2-2|16|TRBV3-1/TRBV3-2|TRBD2
TGTGCCAGCAGCCAATTTACTAGCGGGGCCACCGGGGAGCTGTTTTTT
CASSQFTSGATGELFF
>once|TRBJ2-1|17|TRBV6-6|TRBD2
TGTGCCAGCAGTCGAGGACTAGCGGGAGGGGCGACCAATGAGCAGTTCTTC
CASSRGLAGGATNEQFF
>NA|TRBJ1-2|11|TRBV28|NA
TGTGCGTCAGGGGAAGACTATGGCTACACCTTC
CASGEDYGYTF
>NA|TRBJ2-2|15|TRBV6-5|TRBD1
TGTGCCAGCAGCTGGAACAGGGGGCACACCGGGGAGCTGTTTTTT
CASSWNRGHTGELFF
>once|TRBJ2-1|15|TRBV10-1|NA
TGCGCCAGCAGTGATAGTCTGAGCTCCTACAATGAGCAGTTCTTC
CASSDSLSSYNEQFF
>NA|TRBJ2-3|14|TRBV10-3|NA
TGTGCCATCAGGGGGGACACATACACAGATACGCAGTATTTT
CAIRGDTYTDTQYF
>NA|TRBJ1-4|15|TRBV7-6|NA
TGTGCCAGCAGCTTAGGAGGACTGACAAATGAAAAACTGTTTTTT
CASSLGGLTNEKLFF
>NA|TRBJ2-7|14|TRBV6-5|TRBD1
TGTGCCAGCAAGTGGGACAGGGCGACCTACGAGCAGTACTTC
CASKWDRATYEQYF
>NA|TRBJ2-7|13|TRBV5-6|NA
TGTGCCAGCAGCTTGGGACTTGACTACGAGCAGTACTTC
CASSLGLDYEQYF
>NA|TRBJ2-3|13|TRBV6-5|TRBD1
TGTGCCAGCAGCACAGGGGGTTTAGATACGCAGTATTTT
CASSTGGLDTQYF
>NA|TRBJ1-1|13|TRBV12-3/TRBV12-4|NA
TGTGCCAGCATGAGGGCGGGGGCAGGTGAAGCTTTCTTT
CASMRAGAGEAFF
>once|TRBJ2-2|13|TRBV7-2|TRBD1
TGTGCCAGCAGCTACAGGGGTCCCGGGGAGCTGTTTTTT
CASSYRGPGELFF
>NA|TRBJ1-2|13|TRBV30|NA
TGTGCCTGGAGTGGCGGGGCAGGGAATGGCTACACCTTC
CAWSGGAGNGYTF
>NA|TRBJ1-2|13|TRBV5-8|NA
TGTGCCAGCAGCTTGACAGGATCCTATGGCTACACCTTC
CASSLTGSYGYTF
>NA|TRBJ2-2|15|TRBV4-1|NA
TGCGCCAGCAGCCAAGATACCAGGTCTTTCGGGGAGCTGTTTTTT
CASSQDTRSFGELFF
>once|TRBJ1-6|14|TRBV7-6|TRBD1
TGTGCCAGCAGCCCCGGGACAGGGGTTTCACCCCTCCACTTT
CASSPGTGVSPLHF